The 18 T cell receptor beta chains below all came from one sample that was sequenced in a study of T cell changes during pregnancy in multiple sclerosis. Sequencing was performed with immunoSEQ multiplex PCR; in TCRdb, only in-frame clones are kept and a portion is missing. This repertoire shows around 26,000 clones, approximately 86% found once; its top ten account for approximately 13%. This material consisted of CD8+ T cells from peripheral blood mononuclear cells, taken in the first trimester of pregnancy. These receptors were collected from a female donor in good health, enrolled as a control in a pregnancy study.

The chain combines TRBV28 with TRBJ2-7, with TRBD2 as a possible D gene (6 bases). V shed 6 bases and J shed 7 bases, with 16 bases lying between them. This CDR3 comprises 13 residues. The V gene's germline CDR1 is MDHEN and CDR2 SYDVKM. CDR3 in DNA: TGTGCCAGCAGGGAGAAATCCCGGGGGGAGCAGTACTTC. This translates into CASREKSRGEQYF. The full variable domain, its missing parts supplied by reference TRBV28 and TRBJ2-7, is DVKVTQSSRYLVKRTGEKVFLECVQDMDHENMFWYRQDPGLGLRLIYFSYDVKMKEKGDIPEGYSVSREKKERFSLILESASTNQTSMYLCASREKSRGEQYFGPGTRLTVT.

This clone was detected once. V gene TRBV19 combines with J gene TRBJ2-3; 8 nucleotides agree with TRBD2. CDR1 LNHDA and CDR2 SQIVND come from the germline V gene (reference sequence). V lost 3 bases to trimming and J lost 4 bases; unmatched junction nucleotides: 6. CDR3 length equals 15 residues. The CDR3 region is CASSMRGVGADTQYF. CDR3 nucleotide sequence: TGTGCCAGTAGTATGCGGGGGGTGGGGGCAGATACGCAGTATTTT.

Only one count was recorded for this clone. The gene calls are TRBV28 and TRBJ1-2; D call uncertain. CDR3 length: 13 amino acids. CDR1 and CDR2 (germline): MDHEN, SYDVKM. Deletions cut 7 bases from V and 10 bases from J, with 19 bases between. The CDR3 DNA reads TGTGCCAGCATAGGACTGCGCTCTTATATCTACACCTTC. Protein: CASIGLRSYIYTF.

The chain has TRBV5-5 and TRBJ2-3; TRBD2 matches at 10 bases. The CDR3 is 15 amino acids. From germline, CDR1 is SGHKS and CDR2 YYEKEE (reference sequence). V was clipped by 4 bases and J by 2 bases; unmatched bases: 4. The CDR3 protein is CASSPSGGVTDTQYF. CDR3 nucleotides: TGTGCCAGCAGCCCTAGCGGGGGCGTCACAGATACGCAGTATTTT.

CDR3 sequence: CAWTGAELNGYTF. CDR3 coding DNA: TGTGCCTGGACAGGGGCCGAGTTAAACGGCTACACCTTC. J is TRBJ1-2 and V is TRBV30, with a tentative D call TRBD1 (6 bases). CDR3 length equals 13 residues. CDR1 and CDR2 (germline): GTSNPN, SVGIG (reference sequence). Deletions cut 4 bases from V and 8 bases from J, with 17 bases between.

The chain uses TRBV5-8 and TRBJ2-7; the match to TRBD2 covers 7 bases. Germline V gene sequence: CDR1 SGHTS, CDR2 YDEGEE. CDR3 size: 13 residues. The V and J ends lost 5 bases and 6 bases, in that order; junction bases with no gene match: 8. The CDR3 DNA reads TGTGCCAGCAGTTCCCGGGGGGTTCCCGAGCAGTACTTC. It yields the protein CASSSRGVPEQYF.

V is TRBV11-2 and J is TRBJ2-1, with 7 bases that match TRBD2. This CDR3 region has 15 residues. Unmatched junction bases numbered 7, after V lost 1 base and J lost 7 bases. The germline gives CDR1 SGHAT, CDR2 FQNNGV. The CDR3 DNA reads as TGTGCCAGCAGCTTAGGGGGCCAGCGGGGAAATGAGCAGTTCTTC. Amino acids: CASSLGGQRGNEQFF. The full variable domain, in which reference TRBV11-2 and TRBJ2-1 provide the parts outside the CDR3, is EAGVAQSPRYKIIEKRQSVAFWCNPISGHATLYWYQQILGQGPKLLIQFQNNGVVDDSQLPKDRFSAERLKGVDSTLKIQPAKLEDSAVYLCASSLGGQRGNEQFFGPGTRLTVL.

The chain combines TRBV7-8 with TRBJ2-5, with D maybe TRBD1 (5 bases). CDR3 length equals 14 residues. V gave up 1 base and J gave up 1 base, with 7 bases separating them. Germline V CDR1 and CDR2: SGHVS, FQNEAQ. DNA for the CDR3: TGTGCCAGCAGCTTAGGGCAGGGCCAAGAGACCCAGTACTTC. Its translation is CASSLGQGQETQYF.

The J gene is TRBJ1-5, the V gene TRBV18; possibly TRBD1 for D (6 bases). The CDR3 has 14 residues. Looked up from germline, CDR1 is KGHSH and CDR2 is LQKENI. V shed 6 bases and J shed 6 bases, with 15 bases lying between them. The CDR3 loop reads CASSTEQGGQPQHF. As DNA, the CDR3 is TGTGCCAGCTCCACTGAACAGGGTGGTCAGCCCCAGCATTTT.

J is TRBJ1-6 and V is TRBV7-6; a weak D match, TRBD1 (5 bases). The V gene lost 1 base and the J gene lost 10 bases, with 14 bases spanning the gap. CDR3 length: 15 amino acids. From germline, CDR1 is SGHVS and CDR2 FNYEAQ. CDR3 sequence (DNA): TGTGCCAGCAGCTTAGACCAAGGGGTAAGCTCACCCCTCCACTTT. This gives the protein CASSLDQGVSSPLHF.

DNA of the CDR3: TGTGCCAGCAGTTACGCGGGGAATCAGCCCCAGCATTTT. This sequence encodes CASSYAGNQPQHF. The gene calls are TRBV27 and TRBJ1-5; D unresolved. Trimming took 4 bases from V and 4 from J, leaving 8 bases between them. The germline CDR1 and CDR2 sequences are MNHEY and SMNVEV (reference sequence). This CDR3 contains 13 residues.

The gene calls are TRBV5-4 and TRBJ2-5, with D perhaps matching TRBD1 (6 bases). This CDR3 comprises 16 residues. V dropped 7 bases and J dropped 4 bases, with 23 bases sitting between them. Looked up from germline, CDR1 is SGHNT and CDR2 is YYREEE (reference sequence). CDR3 region: CASSAFGRARGETQYF. The DNA for the CDR3 is TGTGCCAGCTCAGCTTTTGGCCGCGCCAGGGGAGAGACCCAGTACTTC.

V usage is TRBV9 and J usage is TRBJ1-2, with a possible D match to TRBD1 (5 bases). This CDR3 is built from 13 residues. The V and J ends lost 7 bases and 2 bases respectively, with 12 bases between them. In germline, CDR1 is SGDLS, CDR2 YYNGEE. The CDR3 loop is CASGRGENYGYTF. DNA of the CDR3: TGTGCCAGCGGGAGGGGTGAAAACTATGGCTACACCTTC.

The rearrangement uses TRBV29-1 and TRBJ2-5, with TRBD2 matching over 7 bases. Germline CDR1 is SQVTM and CDR2 is ANQGSEA. CDR3 length: 14 residues. The V segment lost 3 bases and the J segment 2 bases; nucleotides outside the gene matches: 6. Here the CDR3 DNA reads TGCAGCGTTGAGGGGAGGGGACCACAAGAGACCCAGTACTTC. Translating it yields CSVEGRGPQETQYF.

This clone was counted a single time. V gene TRBV11-2 combines with J gene TRBJ2-1, with D possibly TRBD2 on 5 matching bases. Trimming left V 5 bases short and J 7 bases short, with 18 bases between. The CDR3 is 15 residues long. Per germline, CDR1 SGHAT and CDR2 FQNNGV. CDR3 nucleotide sequence: TGTGCCAGCAGCGATAGCGAGAAGGTCCTTAATGAGCAGTTCTTC. This sequence encodes CASSDSEKVLNEQFF.

The chain carries TRBV2 and TRBJ1-1; 10 bases are a match to TRBD1. J was trimmed by 5 bases and V by 5 bases; bases with no gene match: 14. The CDR3 loop spans 17 amino acids. The germline V gene has CDR1 SNHLY and CDR2 FYNNEI. CDR3 sequence reads: CASSRTGTGEIRTEAFF. DNA of the CDR3: TGTGCCAGCAGTCGAACCGGGACAGGGGAGATTCGAACTGAAGCTTTCTTT.

The genes are TRBV25-1 and TRBJ2-7; TRBD1 matches at 11 bases. After removal of 0 bases from V and 6 bases from J, the junction contained 10 bases not matched to a gene. Germline-derived CDR1 and CDR2 are MGHDK and SYGVNS. This CDR3 spans 17 amino acids. CDR3 sequence (DNA): TGTGCCAGCAGTGAATATAAATCCGGGACAGGGGGGAGCGAGCAGTACTTC. Translating it yields CASSEYKSGTGGSEQYF.

This clone occurred once. This chain links TRBV5-5 with TRBJ2-1, with 8 bases matching TRBD2. Germline V CDR1 and CDR2: SGHKS, YYEKEE (reference sequence). This CDR3 has 16 residues. V trimming: 1 base; J trimming: 4 bases; junction bases outside the gene matches: 7. The CDR3, as DNA: TGTGCCAGCAGCTTGAGGGGCGGGAGGACTTACAATGAGCAGTTCTTC. This encodes CASSLRGGRTYNEQFF.